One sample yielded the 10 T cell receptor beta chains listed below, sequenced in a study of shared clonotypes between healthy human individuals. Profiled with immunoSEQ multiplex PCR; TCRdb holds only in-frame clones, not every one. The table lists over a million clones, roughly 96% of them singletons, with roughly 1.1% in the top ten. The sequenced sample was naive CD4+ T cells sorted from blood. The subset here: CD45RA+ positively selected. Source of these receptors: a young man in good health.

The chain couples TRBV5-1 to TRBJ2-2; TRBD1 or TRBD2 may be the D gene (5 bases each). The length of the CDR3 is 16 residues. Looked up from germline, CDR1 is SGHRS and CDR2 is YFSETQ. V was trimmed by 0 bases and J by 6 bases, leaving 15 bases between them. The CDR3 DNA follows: TGCGCCAGCAGCTTGGCCGGGACGGATGCCGCCGGGGAGCTGTTTTTT. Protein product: CASSLAGTDAAGELFF.

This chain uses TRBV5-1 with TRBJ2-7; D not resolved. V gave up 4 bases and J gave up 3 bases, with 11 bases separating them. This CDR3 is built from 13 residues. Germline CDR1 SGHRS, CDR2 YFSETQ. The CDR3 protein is CASSPSTDYEQYF. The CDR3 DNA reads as TGCGCCAGCAGCCCGAGCACGGACTACGAGCAGTACTTC.

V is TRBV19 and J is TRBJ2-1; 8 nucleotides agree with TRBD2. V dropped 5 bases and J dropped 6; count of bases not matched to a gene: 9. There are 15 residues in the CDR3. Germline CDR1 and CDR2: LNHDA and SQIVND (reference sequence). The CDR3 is CASSVLSGSLNEQFF. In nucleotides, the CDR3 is TGTGCCAGTAGTGTTCTCAGCGGGAGCCTCAATGAGCAGTTCTTC.

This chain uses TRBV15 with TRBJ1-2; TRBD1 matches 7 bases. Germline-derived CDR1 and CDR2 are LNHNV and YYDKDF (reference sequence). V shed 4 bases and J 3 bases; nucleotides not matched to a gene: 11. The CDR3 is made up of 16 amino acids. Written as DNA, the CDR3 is TGTGCCACCAGCAAGAGTATAAGGGGGCGCGACTATGGCTACACCTTC. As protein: CATSKSIRGRDYGYTF.

CDR3 nucleotide sequence: TGTGCCAGCAGTCCCGGGGGTAGCGGGAGGTCCTACAATGAGCAGTTCTTC. Protein sequence: CASSPGGSGRSYNEQFF. The chain combines TRBV28 with TRBJ2-1; 10 positions agree with TRBD2. Germline V CDR1 and CDR2: MDHEN, SYDVKM. The CDR3 runs 17 residues. V was clipped by 5 bases and J by 1 base; unmatched bases: 8.

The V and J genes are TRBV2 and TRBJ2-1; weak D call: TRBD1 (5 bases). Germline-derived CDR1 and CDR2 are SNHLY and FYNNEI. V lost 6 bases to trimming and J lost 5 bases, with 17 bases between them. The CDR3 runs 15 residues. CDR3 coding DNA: TGTGCCAGCAGGGTCGACAAGGGGCTCAACAATGAGCAGTTCTTC. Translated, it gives CASRVDKGLNNEQFF.

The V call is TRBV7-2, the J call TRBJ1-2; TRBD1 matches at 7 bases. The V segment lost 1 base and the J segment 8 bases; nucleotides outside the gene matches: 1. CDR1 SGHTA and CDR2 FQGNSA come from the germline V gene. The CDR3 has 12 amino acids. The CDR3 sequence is CASSLEGGGYTF. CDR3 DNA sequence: TGTGCCAGCAGCTTAGAAGGGGGCGGCTACACCTTC.

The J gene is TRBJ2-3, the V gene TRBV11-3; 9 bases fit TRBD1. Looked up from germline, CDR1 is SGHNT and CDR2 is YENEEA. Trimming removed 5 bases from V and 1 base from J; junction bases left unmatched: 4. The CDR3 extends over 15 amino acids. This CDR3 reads CASSHRDRGTDTQYF. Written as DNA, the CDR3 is TGTGCCAGCAGCCACCGGGACAGGGGCACAGATACGCAGTATTTT.

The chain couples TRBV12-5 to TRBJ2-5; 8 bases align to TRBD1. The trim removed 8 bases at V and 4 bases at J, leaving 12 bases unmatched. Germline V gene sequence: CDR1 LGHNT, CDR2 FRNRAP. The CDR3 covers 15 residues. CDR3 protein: CASSRSGGKGETQYF. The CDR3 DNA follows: TGTGCTAGTTCGAGATCAGGGGGCAAAGGAGAGACCCAGTACTTC.

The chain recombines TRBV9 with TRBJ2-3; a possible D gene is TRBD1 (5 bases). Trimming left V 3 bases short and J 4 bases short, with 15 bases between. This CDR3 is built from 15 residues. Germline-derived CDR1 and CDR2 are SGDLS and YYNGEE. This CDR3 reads CASSAKQGSADTQYF. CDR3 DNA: TGTGCCAGCAGCGCAAAGCAGGGCTCAGCAGATACGCAGTATTTT.